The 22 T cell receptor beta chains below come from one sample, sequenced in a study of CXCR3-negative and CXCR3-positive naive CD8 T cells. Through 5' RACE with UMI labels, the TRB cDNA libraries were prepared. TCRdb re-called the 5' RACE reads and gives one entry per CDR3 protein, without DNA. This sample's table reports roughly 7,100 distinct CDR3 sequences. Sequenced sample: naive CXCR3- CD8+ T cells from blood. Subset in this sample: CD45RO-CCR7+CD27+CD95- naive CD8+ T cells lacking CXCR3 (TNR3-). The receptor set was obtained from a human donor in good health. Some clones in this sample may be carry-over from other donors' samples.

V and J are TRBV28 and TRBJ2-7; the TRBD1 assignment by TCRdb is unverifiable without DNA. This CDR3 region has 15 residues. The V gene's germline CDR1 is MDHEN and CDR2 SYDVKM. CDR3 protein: CASSLEPGGGYEQYF. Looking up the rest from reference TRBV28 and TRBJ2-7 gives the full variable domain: DVKVTQSSRYLVKRTGEKVFLECVQDMDHENMFWYRQDPGLGLRLIYFSYDVKMKEKGDIPEGYSVSREKKERFSLILESASTNQTSMYLCASSLEPGGGYEQYFGPGTRLTVT.

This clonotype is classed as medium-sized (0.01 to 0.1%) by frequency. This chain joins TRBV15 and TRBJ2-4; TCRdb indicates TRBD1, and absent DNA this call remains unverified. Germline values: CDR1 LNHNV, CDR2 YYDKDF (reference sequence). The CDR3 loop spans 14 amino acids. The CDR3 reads CATRITGERDIQYF.

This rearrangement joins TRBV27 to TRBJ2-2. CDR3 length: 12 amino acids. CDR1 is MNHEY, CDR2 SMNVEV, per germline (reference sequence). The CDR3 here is CASSRPTGELFF.

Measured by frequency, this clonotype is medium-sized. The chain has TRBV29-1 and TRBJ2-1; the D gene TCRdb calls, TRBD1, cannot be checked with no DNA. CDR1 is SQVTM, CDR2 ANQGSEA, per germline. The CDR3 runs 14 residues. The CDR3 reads CSVSGTDLGNEQFF.

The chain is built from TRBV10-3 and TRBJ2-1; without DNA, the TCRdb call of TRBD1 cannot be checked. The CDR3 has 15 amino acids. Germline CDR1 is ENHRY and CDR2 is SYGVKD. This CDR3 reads CAISAGTGDDTEQFF.

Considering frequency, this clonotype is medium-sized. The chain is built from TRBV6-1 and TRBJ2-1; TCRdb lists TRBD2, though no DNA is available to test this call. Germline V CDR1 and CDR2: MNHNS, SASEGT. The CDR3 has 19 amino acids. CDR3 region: CASSVRGGLAVKERNEQFF.

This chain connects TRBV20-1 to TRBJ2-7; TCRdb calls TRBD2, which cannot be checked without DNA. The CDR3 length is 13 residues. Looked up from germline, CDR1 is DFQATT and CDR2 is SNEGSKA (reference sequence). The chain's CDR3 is CSARHAIENEQYF.

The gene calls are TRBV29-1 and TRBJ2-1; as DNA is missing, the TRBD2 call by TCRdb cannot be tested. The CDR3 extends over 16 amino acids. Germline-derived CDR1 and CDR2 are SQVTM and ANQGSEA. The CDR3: CSVEDPQARAVNEQFF.

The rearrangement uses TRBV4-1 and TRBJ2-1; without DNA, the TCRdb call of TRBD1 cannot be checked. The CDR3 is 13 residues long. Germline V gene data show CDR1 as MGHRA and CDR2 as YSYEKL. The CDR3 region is CASSQVRGNEQFF.

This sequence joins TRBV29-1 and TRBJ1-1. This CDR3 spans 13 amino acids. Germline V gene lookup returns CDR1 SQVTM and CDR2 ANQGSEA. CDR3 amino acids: CSVEDGVGTEAFF.

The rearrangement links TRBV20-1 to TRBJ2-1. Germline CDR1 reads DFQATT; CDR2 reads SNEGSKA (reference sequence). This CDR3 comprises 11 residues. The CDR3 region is CSGSNVNEQFF.

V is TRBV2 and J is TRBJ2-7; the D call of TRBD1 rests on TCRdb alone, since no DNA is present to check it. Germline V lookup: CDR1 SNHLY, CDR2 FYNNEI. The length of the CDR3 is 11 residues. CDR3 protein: CASSEGQGEYF. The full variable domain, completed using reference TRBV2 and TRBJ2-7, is EPEVTQTPSHQVTQMGQEVILRCVPISNHLYFYWYRQILGQKVEFLVSFYNNEISEKSEIFDDQFSVERPDGSNFTLKIRSTKLEDSAMYFCASSEGQGEYFGPGTRLTVT.

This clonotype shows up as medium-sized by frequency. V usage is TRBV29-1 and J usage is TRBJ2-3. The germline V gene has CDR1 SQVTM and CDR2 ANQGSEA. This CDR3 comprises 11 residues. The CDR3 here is CSGWDTDTQYF.

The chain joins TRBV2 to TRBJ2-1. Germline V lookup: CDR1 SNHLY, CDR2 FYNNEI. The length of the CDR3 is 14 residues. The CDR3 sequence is CASSNGPNYNEQFF. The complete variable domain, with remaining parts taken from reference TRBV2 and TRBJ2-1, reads EPEVTQTPSHQVTQMGQEVILRCVPISNHLYFYWYRQILGQKVEFLVSFYNNEISEKSEIFDDQFSVERPDGSNFTLKIRSTKLEDSAMYFCASSNGPNYNEQFFGPGTRLTVL.

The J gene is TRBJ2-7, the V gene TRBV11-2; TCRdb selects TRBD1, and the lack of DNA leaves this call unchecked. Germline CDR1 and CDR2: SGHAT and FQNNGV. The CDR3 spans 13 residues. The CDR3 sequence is CASSTQDRREQYF.

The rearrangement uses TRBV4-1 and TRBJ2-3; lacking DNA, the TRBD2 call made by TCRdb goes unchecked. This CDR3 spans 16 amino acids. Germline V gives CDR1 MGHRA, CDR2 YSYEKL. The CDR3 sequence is CASSPLGRELVDTQYF.

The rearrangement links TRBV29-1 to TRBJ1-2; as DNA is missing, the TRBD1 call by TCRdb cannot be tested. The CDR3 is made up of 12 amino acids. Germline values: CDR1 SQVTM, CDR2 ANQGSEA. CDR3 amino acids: CSVEGGQYGYTF.

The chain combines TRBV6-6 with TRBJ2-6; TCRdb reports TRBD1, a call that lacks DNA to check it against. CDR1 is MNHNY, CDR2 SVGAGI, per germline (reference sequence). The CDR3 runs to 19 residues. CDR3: CASSYSSVTGFSGANVLTF.

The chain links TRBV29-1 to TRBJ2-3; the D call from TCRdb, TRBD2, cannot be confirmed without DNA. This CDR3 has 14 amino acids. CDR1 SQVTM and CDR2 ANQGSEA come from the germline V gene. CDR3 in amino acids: CSVEGREDTDTQYF.

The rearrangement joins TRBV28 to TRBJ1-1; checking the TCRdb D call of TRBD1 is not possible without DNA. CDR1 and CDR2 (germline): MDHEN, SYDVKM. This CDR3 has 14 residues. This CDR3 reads CASSMLTGNTEAFF.

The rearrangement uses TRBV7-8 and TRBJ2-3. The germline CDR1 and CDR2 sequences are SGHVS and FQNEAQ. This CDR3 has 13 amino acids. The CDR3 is CASSSYSTDTQYF.

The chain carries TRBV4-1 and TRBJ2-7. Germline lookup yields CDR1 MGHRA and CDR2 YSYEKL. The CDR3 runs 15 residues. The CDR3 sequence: CASSQAWTLSYEQYF.